The table lists the clone carrying this T cell receptor beta chain with many counts. Its antigen is currently unknown. TCRdb re-called the 5' RACE reads with MiXCR, one entry per CDR3 protein. Of 400,000 to 500,000 distinct CDR3 sequences detected, roughly 20% appear once; the ten largest clones hold more than 10%. Germline V gene lookup returns CDR1 SGHRS and CDR2 YFSETQ. V lost 3 bases and J 6 bases, leaving 6 bases between the germline ends. This CDR3 spans 12 amino acids. This entry belongs to a study of identical twins. Whole-study findings and limits: Among monozygotic twins, out-of-frame TCR alpha sharing exceeded what models predicted. Clonotypes of the beta chain that were abundant in cord blood carried fewer insertions (memory repertoires showed none).

This clonotype was obtained from a man in his fifties or sixties in good health. The chain combines TRBV5-1 with TRBJ2-2; D uncertain. What was sequenced was naive T cells sorted from blood. Written as DNA, the CDR3 is TGCGCCAGCAGCTCACCCGCCGGGGAGCTGTTTTTT. Residues: CASSSPAGELFF.